The present T cell receptor beta chain was sequenced within a study of technical replicates of blood from a handful of donors. Some clones are missing from TCRdb's copy, which holds only in-frame ones; the method was immunoSEQ multiplex PCR. The repertoire includes about 88,000 clones, roughly 90% of them detected once, and over 0.2% sits in the top ten. Germline CDR1 and CDR2: SEHNR and FQNEAQ (reference sequence). The CDR3 totals 14 residues. Germline trimming cut 3 bases from V and 3 bases from J; bases unmatched to any gene: 0. This receptor was taken from a human donor in good health. The sequencing sample was made of T cells isolated from PBMCs. This sequence joins TRBV7-9 and TRBJ2-7, with 12 bases identical to TRBD2. The CDR3 region has the DNA TGTGCCAGCAGCTTGGGACTAGCGGGCTACGAGCAGTACTTC. Amino acids: CASSLGLAGYEQYF.